Here is one T cell receptor (beta chain) with its context. The table lists this clone with a count of one. The clone's antigen remains unknown. There are no base qualities to consult, and no much larger clone falls within one base. The data belong to a study of shared clonotypes between healthy human individuals (dated by TCRdb to 2018 to 2020). Context from the whole study: The cohort comprised a couple of women and a few men aged 18 to 49 years. For each donor, CD4 naive and CD4 memory were each given three plates, CD8 naive was given two plates, and CD8 memory was given one plate. To estimate repertoire size and how much clonotypes are shared between individuals, the study performed deep sequencing of blood TCR repertoires from roughly five healthy adults. Libraries were prepared and TCR repertoires were sequenced by different laboratories using diverse techniques, in order to increase sequencing depth and limit assay-specific biases. Between about 0.8 and 9.5 billion PBMCs per donor were obtained by leukapheresis. Results and caveats for the whole study, not just this receptor: Larger estimated clonotype richness was generally found for naive subsets than for memory subsets. Sampling was restricted to blood, and TCR repertoires in tissue are likely to differ from TCR repertoires in blood. Higher generation probabilities were observed for clonotypes shared by all four sorted-subset donors than for non-shared clonotypes. Sharing across several donors was observed for roughly 5% of naive CD4, over 3% of naive CD8, 2.3% of memory CD4, and around 0.4% of memory CD8 clonotypes. Even with the large sequencing depth, rarefaction of the sorted-subset datasets indicated that sequencing was incomplete. The small number of donors limited the genetic and exposure-history diversity represented. Pairwise subsampling indicated that sequencing depth was expected to affect the degree of clonotype sharing among donors.

CDR1 is given as LNHDA and CDR2 as SQIVND, both from the germline V gene (reference sequence). The CDR3 runs 16 residues from the cysteine to the phenylalanine. Just the 48-base CDR3 DNA is kept, in frame starting at base 1. The junction carries 16 bases between V and J, which are trimmed by 5 bases and 0 bases respectively. The donors were healthy, HIV-negative adults with no recently reported acute infections or vaccinations. Only Caucasian adults living in Nashville, Tennessee, USA were represented among the donors. CD4+ T cells were enriched through magnetic negative selection, after which naive cells were positively selected on CD45RA and the remaining negative fraction served as the memory subset. After blood collection by leukapheresis, PBMCs were isolated using Ficoll-Histopaque density gradient centrifugation and then cryopreserved in the vapor phase of liquid nitrogen. Analytical flow cytometry was used to check the purity and quantity of every magnetically sorted T cell population. From each sorted fraction, genomic DNA was isolated and quantified by UV absorbance on a Nanodrop 2000c.

Using the deep immunoSEQ assay, multiplex PCR amplified TCR CDR3 regions from genomic DNA. For each cell subset, the extracted genomic DNA was distributed evenly across all wells of several immunoSEQ 96-well plates, and each plate served as one replicate. For sorted subsets, 200 to 250 ng genomic DNA, equal to approximately 30,000 T cell genomes, was loaded into each replicate PCR. The purified libraries were quantified using a Qubit 3.0 fluorometer, sized with a Bioanalyzer 2100, and then quantified again using the KAPA Library Quantification kit. Each immunoSEQ 96-well plate was sequenced on its own single-read 150-cycle Illumina NextSeq 550 flow cell. Processing in the source paper ran as follows. Because the immunoSEQ output held only junctional sequences and lacked quality scores, the filtering could not match the filtering applied to full-length reads. To assign V/J genes and CDR3, sequences were annotated using PyIR, a Python wrapper for IgBLAST v1.9, with IMGT germline references. Any read was removed if the V/J assignment was weak (E-value above 1e-6), the CDR3 was missing, or the read contained stop codons, out-of-frame junctions, or ambiguous translated residues. V3J clonotypes were defined as sequences sharing the same inferred V gene, J gene, and CDR3 amino acid sequence. Percentage overlap between repertoires was computed as shared unique clonotypes divided by the size of the smaller repertoire. RTK rarefaction, the Chao1 estimator, and Recon v2.1 estimates of unobserved clonotypes were used to assess repertoire richness. Generation probabilities for all TCRbeta clonotypes obtained by the gDNA method from a few donors were computed using OLGA. Drawn from immuneACCESS, this table holds only the in-frame rearrangements with V and J called that TCRdb kept. Clones are partly lost; checked studies trace under half to an unresolved V gene and leave the rest unexplained. Clone size and V and J calls were adopted from that table, with D and trimming inferred from the DNA. For this sample the table gives roughly 2.5 million clones, of which over 85% were detected only once. Of the sample, 0.11% to 0.15% falls within the top ten clones.

Sequencing used naive CD4+ T cells sorted from blood. This sample's cell subset or site label indicates: CD45RA+ positively selected. The chain was built from TRBV19 and TRBJ1-1; TRBD1 is possibly the D segment (5 matching bases). The sequence derives from a man aged 18 to 29 in good health. CDR3 region: CASSRPQGLLNTEAFF. Read as DNA, the sequence is TGTGCCAGTAGTCGGCCGCAGGGTCTGCTGAACACTGAAGCTTTCTTT. With the rest looked up from the reference TRBV19 and TRBJ1-1 genes rather than sequenced, the full variable domain is DGGITQSPKYLFRKEGQNVTLSCEQNLNHDAMYWYRQDPGQGLRLIYYSQIVNDFQKGDIAEGYSVSREKKESFPLTVTSAQKNPTAFYLCASSRPQGLLNTEAFFGQGTRLTVV.